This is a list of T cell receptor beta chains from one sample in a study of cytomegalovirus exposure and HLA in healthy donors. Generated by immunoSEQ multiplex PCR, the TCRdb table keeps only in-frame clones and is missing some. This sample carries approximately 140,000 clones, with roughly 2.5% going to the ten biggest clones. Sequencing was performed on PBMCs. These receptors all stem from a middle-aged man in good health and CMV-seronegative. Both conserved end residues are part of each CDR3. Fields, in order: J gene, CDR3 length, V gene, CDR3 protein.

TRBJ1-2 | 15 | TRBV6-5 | CASSSTGGPVYGYTF
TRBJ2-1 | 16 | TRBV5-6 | CASSPGLAGFYNEQFF
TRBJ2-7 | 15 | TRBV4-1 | CASSHPGQGSYEQYF
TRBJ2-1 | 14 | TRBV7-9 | CASSLWGAYNEQFF
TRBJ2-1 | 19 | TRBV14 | CASSQTGLAGGFLHNEQFF
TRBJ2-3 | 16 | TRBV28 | CASSSTGTGGWDTQYF
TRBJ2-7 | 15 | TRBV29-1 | CSVEIPRGILHEQYF
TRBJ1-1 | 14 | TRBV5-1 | CASSLALENTEAFF
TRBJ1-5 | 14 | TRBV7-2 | CASSDQGSDQPQHF
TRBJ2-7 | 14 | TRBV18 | CASSPALTSGEQYF
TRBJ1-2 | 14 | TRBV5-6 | CASSPRGSLYGYTF
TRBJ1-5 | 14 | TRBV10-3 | CAISESGHSQPQHF
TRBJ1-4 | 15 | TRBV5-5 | CASSPDRAPNEKLFF
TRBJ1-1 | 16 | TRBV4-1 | CASSQVRDRRGTEAFF
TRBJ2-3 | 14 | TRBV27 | CASTRSGGPDTQYF
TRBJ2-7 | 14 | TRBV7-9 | CASSPTHHPYEQYF
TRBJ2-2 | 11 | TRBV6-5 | CASSLAGELFF
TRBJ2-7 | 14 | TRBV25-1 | CASAGAGTLHEQYF
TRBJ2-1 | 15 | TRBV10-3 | CAITPSEGLHNEQFF
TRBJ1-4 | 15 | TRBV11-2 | CASSFSTATNEKLFF
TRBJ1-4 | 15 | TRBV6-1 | CASSPQGRGNEKLFF
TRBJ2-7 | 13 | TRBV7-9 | CASTRDRAYEQYF
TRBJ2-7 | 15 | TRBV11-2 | CASSPPRQGNNEQYF
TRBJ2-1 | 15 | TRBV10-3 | CAITKDRASYNEQFF
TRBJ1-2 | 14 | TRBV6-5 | CASSYARDNYGYTF
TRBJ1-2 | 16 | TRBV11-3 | CASSGYGTGASYGYTF
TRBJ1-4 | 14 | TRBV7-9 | CASSAGAVREKLFF
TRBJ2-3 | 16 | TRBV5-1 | CASSIGTSGGASVRYF
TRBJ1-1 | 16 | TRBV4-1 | CASSQDPGQANTEAFF
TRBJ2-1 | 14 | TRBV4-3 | CASSPSGGANEQFF
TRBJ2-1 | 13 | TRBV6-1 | CASSELGVNEQFF
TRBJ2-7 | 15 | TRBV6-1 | CASRVDRAPPYEQYF
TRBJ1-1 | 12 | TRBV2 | CASSRTGREAFF
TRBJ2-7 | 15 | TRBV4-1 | CASSQGIGVFYEQYF
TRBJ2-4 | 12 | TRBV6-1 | CASSTDRNIQYF
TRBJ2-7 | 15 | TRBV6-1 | CASSDPGLAAYEQYF
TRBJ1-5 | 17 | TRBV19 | CASSMPQGIVGNQPQHF
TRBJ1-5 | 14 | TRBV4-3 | CASSQDLQNQPQHF
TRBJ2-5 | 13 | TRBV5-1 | CASSLDIQETQYF
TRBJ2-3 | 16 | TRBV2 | CASSGTIGPAGDTQYF
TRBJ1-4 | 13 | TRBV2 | CASMRDRGLELFF
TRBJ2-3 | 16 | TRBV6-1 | CASSEALAGGPDTQYF